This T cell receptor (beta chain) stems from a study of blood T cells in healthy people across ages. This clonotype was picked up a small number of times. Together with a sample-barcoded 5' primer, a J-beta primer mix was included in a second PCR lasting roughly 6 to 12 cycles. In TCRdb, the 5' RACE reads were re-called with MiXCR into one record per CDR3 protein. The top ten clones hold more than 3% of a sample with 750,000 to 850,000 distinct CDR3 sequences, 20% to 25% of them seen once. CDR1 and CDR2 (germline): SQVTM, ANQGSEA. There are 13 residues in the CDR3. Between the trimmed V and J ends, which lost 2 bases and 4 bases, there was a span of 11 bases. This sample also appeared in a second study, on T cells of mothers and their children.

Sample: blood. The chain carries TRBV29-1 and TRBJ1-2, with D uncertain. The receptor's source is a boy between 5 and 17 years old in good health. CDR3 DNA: TGCAGCGTTGAAAAGGACGGCCGCTATGGCTACACCTTC. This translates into CSVEKDGRYGYTF.